A selection of T cell receptor beta chains follows, all from one sample in a study of T cell changes during pregnancy in multiple sclerosis. Profiled with immunoSEQ multiplex PCR; TCRdb holds only in-frame clones, not every one. The profile covers around 70,000 clones, with roughly 92% appearing a single time and about 2% taken by the ten largest. The specimen was peripheral blood, collected in the second trimester of pregnancy. These receptors all stem from a female donor with multiple sclerosis, enrolled in a pregnancy study. CDR3s include the opening cysteine and the closing phenylalanine or tryptophan. The D gene is left open where the match is weak. Some rows have no size entry. The others give once, few or many, or a class for an expanded clone.

v_call	d_call	j_call	clone_size	cdr3_aa	cdr3_nt
TRBV9	TRBD1	TRBJ2-5	NA	CASSGGTGRQETQYF	TGTGCCAGCAGTGGTGGGACAGGAAGGCAAGAGACCCAGTACTTC
TRBV2	NA	TRBJ1-5	NA	CASSPDSGSYQPQHF	TGTGCCAGCAGTCCCGACAGCGGGTCGTATCAGCCCCAGCATTTT
TRBV11-1	NA	TRBJ2-3	NA	CANSSRLDTQYF	TGTGCCAACAGCTCTAGACTAGATACGCAGTATTTT
TRBV19	TRBD2	TRBJ2-1	NA	CASSINPSGRSNEQFF	TGTGCCAGTAGTATAAATCCTAGCGGGAGATCGAATGAGCAGTTCTTC
TRBV4-2	NA	TRBJ1-5	NA	CASSPHDRSDQPQHF	TGTGCCAGCAGCCCTCATGACAGGAGTGATCAGCCCCAGCATTTT
TRBV30	TRBD2	TRBJ2-3	NA	CAWSVGLAGTSTDTQYF	TGTGCCTGGAGTGTAGGACTAGCGGGTACTAGCACAGATACGCAGTATTTT
TRBV7-2	TRBD1	TRBJ1-3	NA	CASTPGQGVATIYF	TGTGCCAGCACCCCGGGACAGGGGGTTGCCACCATATATTTT
TRBV7-9	TRBD1	TRBJ2-6	once	CASSLGQGDANVLTF	TGTGCCAGCAGCTTAGGACAGGGGGATGCCAACGTCCTGACTTTC
TRBV15	TRBD1	TRBJ2-7	NA	CATSRDTLGQATYEQYF	TGTGCCACCAGCAGGGACACGTTGGGACAGGCAACCTACGAGCAGTACTTC
TRBV28	TRBD1	TRBJ2-4	NA	CASTKEGQGDLAKNIQYF	TGTGCCAGCACCAAGGAGGGACAGGGGGATCTAGCCAAAAACATTCAGTACTTC
TRBV5-1	NA	TRBJ1-5	NA	CASSLTPGGPGGNQPQHF	TGCGCCAGCAGCTTGACCCCGGGAGGCCCGGGAGGCAATCAGCCCCAGCATTTT
TRBV5-8	NA	TRBJ1-2	NA	CASSLARVFGGYTF	TGTGCCAGCAGCTTGGCACGGGTGTTTGGTGGCTACACCTTC
TRBV10-3	NA	TRBJ1-1	NA	CAISEYGGTEAFF	TGTGCCATCAGTGAGTACGGGGGAACTGAAGCTTTCTTT
TRBV5-1	NA	TRBJ2-7	NA	CASSLEVMGGTVGEQYF	TGCGCCAGCAGCTTGGAGGTTATGGGCGGGACAGTAGGCGAGCAGTACTTC
TRBV18	NA	TRBJ1-2	NA	CASSPPFREGYGYTF	TGTGCCAGCTCACCACCGTTCCGGGAGGGCTATGGCTACACCTTC
TRBV7-9	TRBD1	TRBJ2-1	NA	CASSLGQGGNNEQFF	TGTGCCAGCAGCCTAGGACAGGGGGGTAACAATGAGCAGTTCTTC
TRBV5-1	NA	TRBJ1-2	NA	CASSLGRDYGYTF	TGCGCCAGCAGCTTGGGCAGGGACTATGGCTACACCTTC
TRBV5-1	NA	TRBJ2-5	NA	CASSNGQLQETQYF	TGCGCCAGCAGCAATGGACAGCTCCAAGAGACCCAGTACTTC
TRBV6-1	NA	TRBJ2-7	NA	CASSSTGSSYEQYF	TGTGCCAGCAGTTCCACAGGGTCCTCCTACGAGCAGTACTTC
TRBV4-3	NA	TRBJ1-1	NA	CASSQDFQNTEAFF	TGCGCCAGCAGCCAAGATTTTCAGAACACTGAAGCTTTCTTT
TRBV13	TRBD2	TRBJ2-3	NA	CASSPHSSGISSDTQYF	TGTGCCAGCAGCCCCCATTCTAGCGGGATTAGTTCAGATACGCAGTATTTT
TRBV2	NA	TRBJ2-7	NA	CASSEEVGAYEQYF	TGTGCCAGCAGTGAGGAGGTAGGAGCCTACGAGCAGTACTTC
TRBV10-3	NA	TRBJ1-2	NA	CAISESEGAHGYTF	TGTGCCATCAGTGAGTCTGAAGGGGCCCATGGCTACACCTTC
TRBV30	TRBD1	TRBJ2-7	NA	CAWSVGTGNEQYF	TGTGCCTGGAGTGTGGGGACAGGGAACGAGCAGTACTTC
TRBV7-2	TRBD1	TRBJ2-7	NA	CASRNFNRDRAYEQYF	TGTGCCAGCAGGAACTTTAACCGGGACAGGGCCTACGAGCAGTACTTC
TRBV6-6	TRBD1	TRBJ2-7	NA	CASTTGQGSYEQYF	TGTGCCAGCACCACCGGACAGGGCTCCTACGAGCAGTACTTC
TRBV7-9	NA	TRBJ1-1	NA	CASSPNEGSSNTEAFF	TGTGCCAGCAGCCCTAATGAAGGGAGCTCGAACACTGAAGCTTTCTTT